This T cell receptor beta chain was observed in a study of OX40 agonist ivuxolimab in advanced cancers. Repertoires were generated with immunoSEQ multiplex PCR, while TCRdb's copy carries only in-frame clones and drops some. The repertoire holds 95,000 to 150,000 clones, with 80% to 95% as singletons. CDR3 length: 14 residues. Germline CDR1 and CDR2: SGDLS and YYNGEE. V was clipped by 2 bases and J by 5 bases, with 10 bases between them. The origin of this receptor is an adult with an advanced solid tumor such as melanoma, head and neck, liver or kidney cancer. The genes are TRBV9 and TRBJ1-4; D call uncertain. The source material was CD4+ or CD8+ T cells sorted from blood, sampled in a trial of the OX40 agonist ivuxolimab. The CDR3 spells CASSVASINEKLFF. For the CDR3, the DNA is TGTGCCAGCAGCGTTGCATCGATAAATGAAAAACTGTTTTTT.